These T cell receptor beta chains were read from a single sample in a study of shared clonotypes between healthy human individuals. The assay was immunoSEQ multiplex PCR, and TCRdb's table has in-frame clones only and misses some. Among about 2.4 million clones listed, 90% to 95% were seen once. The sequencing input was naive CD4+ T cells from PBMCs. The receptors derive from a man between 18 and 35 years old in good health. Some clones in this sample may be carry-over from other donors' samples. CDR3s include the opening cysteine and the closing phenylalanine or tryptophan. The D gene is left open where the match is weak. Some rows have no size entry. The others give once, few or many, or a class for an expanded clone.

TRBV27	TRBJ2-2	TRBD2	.	TGTGCCAGCAGGTCCCGTCCGCGGGGACTAGCGGGAGTTGCCACCGGGGAGCTGTTTTTT	CASRSRPRGLAGVATGELFF
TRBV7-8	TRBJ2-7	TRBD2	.	TGTGCCAGCCGGGGGGGAACTAGCGGGAGGTCCTACGAGCAGTACTTC	CASRGGTSGRSYEQYF
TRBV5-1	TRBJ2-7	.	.	TGCGCCAGCAGCAGAGACATTGACTACGAGCAGTACTTC	CASSRDIDYEQYF
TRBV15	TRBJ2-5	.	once	TGTGCCACCAGCAGAGTCAGCCGGGAAGAGACCCAGTACTTC	CATSRVSREETQYF
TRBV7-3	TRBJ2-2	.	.	TGTGCCAGCAGCTTATTAGCAGCGACGAACACCGGGGAGCTGTTTTTT	CASSLLAATNTGELFF
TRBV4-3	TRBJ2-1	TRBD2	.	TGCGCCAGCAGCCAAGATTTGGCGGGAGGACGCAATGAGCAGTTCTTC	CASSQDLAGGRNEQFF
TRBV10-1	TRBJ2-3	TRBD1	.	TGCGCCAGCAGTGAGTTACAGGGGGCAGATACGCAGTATTTT	CASSELQGADTQYF
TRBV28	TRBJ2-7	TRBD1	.	TGTGCCAGCAGTGTATACCGGGACAGAGGATACGAGCAGTACTTC	CASSVYRDRGYEQYF
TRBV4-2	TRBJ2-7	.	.	TGTGCCAGCAGCCAAGAGAGAGTCTACGAGCAGTACTTC	CASSQERVYEQYF
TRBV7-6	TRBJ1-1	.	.	TGTGCCAGCAGCCGGGACACGTCCCGAATGAACACTGAAGCTTTCTTT	CASSRDTSRMNTEAFF
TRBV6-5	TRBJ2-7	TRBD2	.	TGTGCCAGCAGAATAGGACTAGCAGCCCACGAGCAGTACTTC	CASRIGLAAHEQYF
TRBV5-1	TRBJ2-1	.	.	TGCGCCAGCAGCTTACAGGGACCCTACAATGAGCAGTTCTTC	CASSLQGPYNEQFF
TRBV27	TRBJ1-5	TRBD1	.	TGTGCCAGCAGTTCGAGGGGGCTTGGTCAGCCCCAGCATTTT	CASSSRGLGQPQHF
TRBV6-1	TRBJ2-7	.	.	TGTGCCACCATACTATCGACACGCGCCTACGAGCAGTACTTC	CATILSTRAYEQYF
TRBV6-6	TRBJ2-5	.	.	TGTGCCAGCAGCCGCGGGACGGCGGACTACGGGGAGACCCAGTACTTC	CASSRGTADYGETQYF